This is a list of T cell receptor beta chains from one sample in a study of T-cell memory formation after mild COVID-19. TCRdb re-derived calls from the 5' RACE reads in MiXCR, one entry per CDR3 protein. The sample has 310,000 or so distinct CDR3 sequences, about 15% seen once. The sequencing sample was made of PBMCs or a T cell subset sorted from them (not recorded which). The receptors originated from a man aged 18 to 29 who had mild COVID-19 (a few samples of this study predate the infection). Cell type and time point are not known. The CDR3 runs from the conserved cysteine through the conserved F or W.

j_call v_call cdr3_aa
TRBJ1-1 TRBV12-3/TRBV12-4 CASRSQGLTEAFF
TRBJ1-1 TRBV20-1 CSAYRQGVNTEAFF
TRBJ2-7 TRBV6-5 CASRRGQGYEQYF
TRBJ1-5 TRBV9 CASSVNGRQPQHF
TRBJ1-2 TRBV7-9 CASSLMPSGYTF
TRBJ1-5 TRBV6-5 CASSYSEPGIGNQPQHF
TRBJ2-1 TRBV2 CASSTTSGALNEQFF
TRBJ2-7 TRBV5-1 CASSLEAGTGVIEQYF
TRBJ2-3 TRBV20-1 CSVMEAGGLIIVTDTQYF
TRBJ1-6 TRBV4-1 CASSPLGGQRPNSPLHF
TRBJ1-2 TRBV6-1 CASRLITAVYGYTF
TRBJ1-1 TRBV12-3/TRBV12-4 CASRGRGFTEAFF
TRBJ1-6 TRBV11-2 CASSPGSANSPLHF
TRBJ1-5 TRBV3-1 CASSRGQGDNQPQHF
TRBJ2-5 TRBV5-1 CASSLGDYTQETQYF
TRBJ1-1 TRBV7-9 CASSSPGPPEAFF
TRBJ2-6 TRBV20-1 CSAGTATSGANVLTF
TRBJ2-1 TRBV12-3/TRBV12-4 CASNRAGTYNEQFF
TRBJ2-1 TRBV20-1 CSANGDRGGNEQFF
TRBJ2-6 TRBV5-1 CASRPGGGQSNSGANVLTF
TRBJ1-1 TRBV12-3/TRBV12-4 CASSYDRGTTEAFF
TRBJ2-5 TRBV7-9 CASSFPGRETQYF
TRBJ2-2 TRBV27 CASSFLGSITGELFF
TRBJ2-1 TRBV5-4 CASSSWTSGNEQFF
TRBJ1-1 TRBV20-1 CSASAARAFF
TRBJ2-1 TRBV27 CASSLLAPKWGEQFF
TRBJ2-5 TRBV5-1 CASSYNRETQYF
TRBJ2-1 TRBV11-1 CASSKHREDEQFF
TRBJ2-3 TRBV5-1 CASSSLTAGHTQYF
TRBJ2-1 TRBV7-2 CASSLTYNEQFF
TRBJ2-4 TRBV7-2 CASSSTGGLDIQYF
TRBJ2-1 TRBV20-1 CSAGRLQRHEQFF
TRBJ2-2 TRBV6-5 CASSSHSRTTGELFF
TRBJ2-6 TRBV7-9 CASGTASGANVLTF
TRBJ2-3 TRBV12-3/TRBV12-4 CASRRGRIPDTQYF
TRBJ2-2 TRBV12-3/TRBV12-4 CASSPRDSFTGELFF
TRBJ1-1 TRBV25-1 CASSTLPTGAFTEAFF
TRBJ1-1 TRBV3-1 CASSQHRGTEAFF
TRBJ2-1 TRBV5-1 CASSADGSSYNEQFF
TRBJ2-5 TRBV7-9 CACSGEETQYF
TRBJ2-2 TRBV24-1 CATSDSLGGTGSTGELFF
TRBJ2-2 TRBV5-1 CASRPGSATGELFF
TRBJ2-1 TRBV5-1 CASSLGGNEQFF
TRBJ1-2 TRBV30 CAWSVHPNYGYTF
TRBJ2-6 TRBV12-3/TRBV12-4 CASSFRLSRSGANVLTF
TRBJ2-1 TRBV20-1 CSAPGRGDEQFF
TRBJ2-2 TRBV7-9 CASSPKSGNTGELFF
TRBJ2-1 TRBV5-1 CASSLVSGDEQFF
TRBJ1-2 TRBV6-5 CASSYWITDRETYGYTF
TRBJ2-4 TRBV30 CAWSADRVRGKNIQYF
TRBJ1-5 TRBV6-2/TRBV6-3 CASSYLDSNQPQHF
TRBJ2-7 TRBV7-2 CASSLGVGSYEQYF
TRBJ1-5 TRBV27 CASSFGTGNQPQHF
TRBJ2-5 TRBV25-1 CASSDTGDLETQYF
TRBJ2-3 TRBV11-2 CASSQVTDTQYF
TRBJ2-5 TRBV7-8 CASSQGLAGGLGTQYF
TRBJ2-3 TRBV30 CALEVGGGTDTQYF
TRBJ2-1 TRBV6-5 CASSPRLAGLSSYNEQFF
TRBJ1-1 TRBV12-3/TRBV12-4 CASSLMVQNTEAFF
TRBJ2-3 TRBV12-5 CASGLGLAGITDTQYF